The clone carrying this T cell receptor beta chain was seen once. Its antigen remains unidentified. Its ends do not fully match the called genes, so a read error is possible. The data were produced by immunoSEQ multiplex PCR, yet TCRdb's version contains in-frame clones alone and is incomplete. The profile shows about 72,000 clones, roughly 87% of them singletons. The data derive from a study of OX40 agonist ivuxolimab in advanced cancers. Study-wide findings and caveats: At 0.1 to 3.0 mg/kg and by week 6, CD4+ and CD8+ T cells in the blood had expanded clonally.

The germline V gene has CDR1 SNHLY and CDR2 FYNNEI. This CDR3 spans 12 amino acids. Patients were excluded for autoimmune disease history or systemic immunosuppression. The sample here was CD4+ or CD8+ T cells sorted from blood, taken in a trial of the OX40 agonist ivuxolimab. The TCR originated in an adult with an advanced solid tumor such as melanoma, head and neck, liver or kidney cancer. The V and J genes are TRBV2 and TRBJ2-5; D possibly corresponds to TRBD2 (5 bases). CDR3 bases: TGTGCCAGCAGCCTCTATGGGAGCAGAAGGGACTTC. Its protein product is CASSLYGSRRDF.